The next 28 T cell receptor beta chains were all read from a single sample in a study of cytomegalovirus exposure and HLA in healthy donors. Amplification used 60 Vbeta primers and 13 Jbeta primers. Sequencing was performed with immunoSEQ multiplex PCR; in TCRdb, only in-frame clones are kept and a portion is missing. The table lists about 150,000 clones, roughly 70% of them singletons, with 4.3% in the top ten. Sequencing input: PBMCs. These receptors were collected from a man aged 18 to 30 in good health and CMV-seropositive.

This clone was detected a few times. This chain uses TRBV9 with TRBJ2-7; 8 bases align to TRBD2. Germline V gives CDR1 SGDLS, CDR2 YYNGEE. This CDR3 comprises 14 residues. Trimming at V came to 3 bases and at J to 1 base, leaving 3 bases not matched to a gene. The CDR3 loop is CASSAGLDSYEQYF. CDR3 sequence (DNA): TGTGCCAGCAGCGCGGGACTAGATTCCTACGAGCAGTACTTC.

The V call is TRBV7-9, the J call TRBJ2-7, with a tentative D call TRBD1 (5 bases). With 0 bases removed from V and 4 bases from J, the gap between germline ends came to 7 bases. CDR3 size: 13 residues. Looked up from germline, CDR1 is SEHNR and CDR2 is FQNEAQ (reference sequence). This CDR3 reads CASSLAQGYEQYF. The CDR3 nucleotides are TGTGCCAGCAGCTTAGCTCAGGGTTACGAGCAGTACTTC.

This sequence joins TRBV5-3 and TRBJ2-7, with 9 bases matching TRBD2. TRBV5-3 is an ORF for which the function is uncertain. This CDR3 contains 17 residues. Trimming cost V 6 bases and J 7 bases; bases outside gene matches: 20. The CDR3 here is CARTTSGGTSPLGEQYF. CDR3 sequence (DNA): TGTGCCAGAACGACTAGCGGAGGGACCTCCCCTCTTGGAGAGCAGTACTTC.

This sequence joins TRBV18 and TRBJ2-2; perhaps TRBD2 as D (7 bases). CDR3 length: 14 amino acids. V was trimmed by 8 bases and J by 4 bases, leaving 14 bases between them. Germline loops: CDR1 KGHSH, CDR2 LQKENI. In DNA, the CDR3 is TGTGCCAGCAGCGGACAGCGGGGCACCGGGGAGCTGTTTTTT. Its translation is CASSGQRGTGELFF.

V is TRBV9 and J is TRBJ2-7; D is possibly TRBD1 (6 bases). CDR1 and CDR2 (germline): SGDLS, YYNGEE. The CDR3 is made up of 16 amino acids. V was pared by 3 bases and J by 4 bases, with 20 bases between. CDR3 nucleotides: TGTGCCAGCAGCGGAAGTCCAGGGGCCACTATTTACGAGCAGTACTTC. It is translated as CASSGSPGATIYEQYF.

V gene TRBV2 combines with J gene TRBJ2-7; D possibly corresponds to TRBD1 (6 bases). The V end was cut by 1 base, the J end by 0 bases, with 13 bases between. Germline assignment: CDR1 SNHLY and CDR2 FYNNEI. This CDR3 is 16 amino acids long. CDR3 nucleotides: TGTGCCAGCAGTGAAGATTCCGGCAGGGGCTCCTACGAGCAGTACTTC. Its translation is CASSEDSGRGSYEQYF.

This sequence joins TRBV18 and TRBJ2-1; tentatively, D is TRBD2 (6 bases). The V gene's germline CDR1 is KGHSH and CDR2 LQKENI. V gave up 1 base and J gave up 4 bases, with 14 bases separating them. This CDR3 is 16 amino acids long. Written as DNA, the CDR3 is TGTGCCAGCTCACCACGGGGCCAGCGGGCATACAATGAGCAGTTCTTC. Protein sequence: CASSPRGQRAYNEQFF. The full variable domain, completed using reference TRBV18 and TRBJ2-1, is NAGVMQNPRHLVRRRGQEARLRCSPMKGHSHVYWYRQLPEEGLKFMVYLQKENIIDESGMPKERFSAEFPKEGPSILRIQQVVRGDSAAYFCASSPRGQRAYNEQFFGPGTRLTVL.

The V call is TRBV6-6, the J call TRBJ1-2; D perhaps matches TRBD1 (5 bases). Germline CDR1 and CDR2: MNHNY and SVGAGI (reference sequence). The CDR3 sequence is 15 residues long. Trimming took 8 bases from V and 0 from J, leaving 16 bases between them. The CDR3 DNA reads TGTGCCAGCTCTGACTGGGGGGGATCTAACTATGGCTACACCTTC. This sequence encodes CASSDWGGSNYGYTF.

About this clone: One junction end does not reproduce the germline sequence, and a read error may be involved. The chain carries TRBV28 and TRBJ2-5; D remains ambiguous. This CDR3 is 13 amino acids long. Germline V gives CDR1 MDHEN, CDR2 SYDVKM. In DNA, the CDR3 is TGTGCCAGCAGTTTATTGGCCCTAGAGCCCCAGTACTTC. Translation gives CASSLLALEPQYF. The full variable domain, in which reference TRBV28 and TRBJ2-5 provide the parts outside the CDR3, is DVKVTQSSRYLVKRTGEKVFLECVQDMDHENMFWYRQDPGLGLRLIYFSYDVKMKEKGDIPEGYSVSREKKERFSLILESASTNQTSMYLCASSLLALEPQYFGPGTRLLVL.

This clone was seen a single time. The chain has TRBV5-4 and TRBJ1-6; TRBD1 aligns across 10 bases. The CDR3 has 15 residues. The germline CDR1 and CDR2 sequences are SGHNT and YYREEE (reference sequence). The J segment lost 9 bases and the V segment lost 4 bases, leaving 7 bases of the junction unmatched. For the CDR3, the DNA is TGTGCCAGCAGCCCCGGTAGGGACAGGGGTTCACCCCTCCACTTT. Translating it yields CASSPGRDRGSPLHF. Looking up the rest from reference TRBV5-4 and TRBJ1-6 gives the full variable domain: ETGVTQSPTHLIKTRGQQVTLRCSSQSGHNTVSWYQQALGQGPQFIFQYYREEENGRGNFPPRFSGLQFPNYSSELNVNALELDDSALYLCASSPGRDRGSPLHFGNGTRLTVT.

The chain is built from TRBV4-1 and TRBJ2-3; D is unresolved. CDR3 length equals 16 residues. V lost 0 bases, J lost 2 bases, and 12 bases lay in between. CDR1 is MGHRA and CDR2 is YSYEKL in the germline V gene. The CDR3 here is CASSQDFPSTTDTQYF. CDR3 DNA sequence: TGCGCCAGCAGCCAAGATTTCCCTAGTACCACAGATACGCAGTATTTT.

The rearrangement uses TRBV6-5 and TRBJ2-5; TRBD1 matches 7 bases. This CDR3 contains 15 residues. V shed 6 bases and J 5 bases; nucleotides not matched to a gene: 12. Germline CDR1 reads MNHEY; CDR2 reads SVGAGI. In DNA, the CDR3 is TGTGCCAGCAGCTCCGGGACAGCCGGAAGGGAGACCCAGTACTTC. This codes for CASSSGTAGRETQYF.

The V call is TRBV7-2, the J call TRBJ2-7; 7 nucleotides align to TRBD1. The CDR3 has 13 residues. J lost 6 bases, V lost 5 bases, and 7 bases had no gene match. Germline V gene lookup returns CDR1 SGHTA and CDR2 FQGNSA. The chain's CDR3 is CASSHGTVGEQYF. DNA for the CDR3: TGTGCCAGCAGCCATGGGACAGTGGGCGAGCAGTACTTC.

The V call is TRBV6-1, the J call TRBJ1-4; perhaps TRBD1 as D (5 bases). Deletions cut 9 bases from V and 3 bases from J, with 8 bases between. The CDR3 sequence is 12 residues long. Germline V CDR1 and CDR2: MNHNS, SASEGT. In DNA, the CDR3 is TGTGCCAGTCGACAGCCTAATGAAAAACTGTTTTTT. This encodes CASRQPNEKLFF.

This chain joins TRBV10-3 and TRBJ1-1; tentatively, D is TRBD1 (5 bases). CDR1 is ENHRY and CDR2 is SYGVKD in the germline V gene. This CDR3 contains 14 residues. V gave up 6 bases and J gave up 5 bases, with 16 bases separating them. The CDR3: CAISGGREGTEAFF. The CDR3 bases are TGTGCCATCAGCGGAGGCAGGGAGGGGACTGAAGCTTTCTTT.

In this sample, this clone turned up a few times. The genes are TRBV19 and TRBJ1-6; 10 nucleotides match TRBD1. Germline V gives CDR1 LNHDA, CDR2 SQIVND (reference sequence). Trimming at V came to 7 bases and at J to 6 bases, leaving 12 bases not matched to a gene. This CDR3 has 17 amino acids. CDR3 nucleotide sequence: TGTGCCAGTAATTTGGGGCCGGGACAGGGGACTAATTCACCCCTCCACTTT. Residues: CASNLGPGQGTNSPLHF.

This rearrangement joins TRBV6-5 to TRBJ2-1; TRBD1 is a possible D gene (6 bases). The V end lost 6 bases, the J end lost 10 bases, and 13 bases lay between the germline ends. Per germline, CDR1 MNHEY and CDR2 SVGAGI. The CDR3 runs 12 residues. CDR3 in DNA: TGTGCCAGCAGCCGAGGGGGTTCCGAGCAGTTCTTC. Its protein product is CASSRGGSEQFF.

This clone occurred a few times. CDR3 amino acids: CASIRRGGYNEQFF. DNA of the CDR3: TGTGCCAGCATCAGGCGGGGGGGCTACAATGAGCAGTTCTTC. The chain recombines TRBV28 with TRBJ2-1, with 9 bases that match TRBD2. Germline CDR1 MDHEN, CDR2 SYDVKM. Trimming at V came to 7 bases and at J to 3 bases, leaving 4 bases not matched to a gene. The CDR3 runs to 14 residues.

The chain employs TRBV28 and TRBJ2-7, with 8 bases fitting TRBD2. With V trimmed by 7 bases and J by 4 bases, 9 bases remained unmatched. The CDR3 consists of 14 residues. Germline V gene lookup returns CDR1 MDHEN and CDR2 SYDVKM. CDR3 nucleotide sequence: TGTGCCAGCATTGTCGGGAGGGGGAGTTACGAGCAGTACTTC. This sequence encodes CASIVGRGSYEQYF.

The genes are TRBV5-1 and TRBJ1-2; D perhaps matches TRBD1 (6 bases). The V and J ends lost 5 bases and 3 bases respectively, with 14 bases between them. Germline assignment: CDR1 SGHRS and CDR2 YFSETQ. The CDR3 totals 14 residues. CDR3 loop: CASRPQGGDYGYTF. The CDR3 nucleotides are TGCGCCAGCAGACCACAGGGAGGGGACTATGGCTACACCTTC.

This rearrangement joins TRBV7-2 to TRBJ2-1, with 8 bases identical to TRBD1. Per the germline V gene, CDR1 is SGHTA and CDR2 is FQGNSA. This CDR3 region has 14 residues. The J segment lost 8 bases and the V segment lost 5 bases, leaving 8 bases of the junction unmatched. The CDR3 DNA reads as TGTGCCAGCAGCCCTGACAGGGGCCGAGATGAGCAGTTCTTC. Its translation is CASSPDRGRDEQFF.

The rearrangement joins TRBV19 to TRBJ2-1; D possibly corresponds to TRBD1 (5 bases). The CDR3 is 14 residues long. The V end was cut by 3 bases, the J end by 1 base, with 7 bases between. Germline CDR1 and CDR2: LNHDA and SQIVND (reference sequence). The CDR3 DNA reads as TGTGCCAGTAGTATTTCAGGGTCCTACAATGAGCAGTTCTTC. Protein sequence: CASSISGSYNEQFF.

This chain joins TRBV10-2 and TRBJ2-1; possibly TRBD2 for D (5 bases). Germline V CDR1 and CDR2: WSHSY, SAAADI. The length of the CDR3 is 16 residues. Deletions cut 2 bases from V and 3 bases from J, with 14 bases between. The CDR3, as DNA: TGCGCCAGCAGTGAGGCCCGCCAGCGGAGCTACAATGAGCAGTTCTTC. Translating it yields CASSEARQRSYNEQFF.

This chain uses TRBV9 with TRBJ1-1; 7 positions match TRBD1. V was clipped by 6 bases and J by 3 bases; unmatched bases: 5. Germline V gene data show CDR1 as SGDLS and CDR2 as YYNGEE. The CDR3 spans 13 residues. Written as DNA, the CDR3 is TGTGCCAGCACCCGGGACAGTTACACTGAAGCTTTCTTT. Translating it yields CASTRDSYTEAFF.

The chain joins TRBV9 to TRBJ2-5, with D possibly TRBD2 on 6 matching bases. Germline V gene lookup returns CDR1 SGDLS and CDR2 YYNGEE. V was shortened by 3 bases and J by 2 bases, with 17 bases between the two germline ends. The CDR3 is 16 residues long. CDR3 loop: CASSDAWRGPQETQYF. The CDR3 nucleotides are TGTGCCAGCAGCGACGCCTGGCGGGGCCCTCAAGAGACCCAGTACTTC.

The J gene is TRBJ2-1, the V gene TRBV9; D perhaps matches TRBD2 (5 bases). Trimming stripped 0 bases from V and 0 bases from J, with 13 bases between. The germline V gene has CDR1 SGDLS and CDR2 YYNGEE. This CDR3 comprises 17 residues. This CDR3 reads CASSVESSRNSYNEQFF. The CDR3, as DNA: TGTGCCAGCAGCGTAGAGTCTAGCCGAAACTCCTACAATGAGCAGTTCTTC.

The chain uses TRBV4-3 and TRBJ1-4; perhaps TRBD1 as D (6 bases). The CDR3 spans 16 residues. In germline, CDR1 is LGHNA, CDR2 YSLEER. Trimming took off 0 bases at V and 11 bases at J, with 19 bases between the two ends. This CDR3 reads CASSQDLKQGGSKLFF. In DNA form, the CDR3 reads TGCGCCAGCAGCCAAGATCTAAAACAGGGTGGATCTAAACTGTTTTTT.

The J gene is TRBJ1-4, the V gene TRBV7-3, with D hard to call. The CDR3 loop spans 14 amino acids. The germline CDR1 and CDR2 sequences are SGHTA and FQGTGA. V lost 5 bases to trimming and J lost 4 bases, with 11 bases between them. CDR3 residues: CASSPPGINEKLFF. The DNA of the CDR3 is TGTGCCAGCAGCCCCCCGGGAATTAATGAAAAACTGTTTTTT.